This is a list of T cell receptor beta chains from one sample in a study of blood T cells in healthy people across ages. TCRdb redid the calling of the 5' RACE reads with MiXCR, one entry per CDR3 protein. The sample consists of 700,000 to 950,000 distinct CDR3 sequences, roughly 60% of them appearing once. Sequencing input: blood. The receptors stem from a man aged 30 to 39 in good health. Each CDR3 is given with its conserved first and last residue. Fields, in order: clone size, D gene, V gene, J gene, CDR3 length, CDR3 DNA, CDR3 protein. D genes are given only for firm matches. Size values are once, few and many counts, or a class for expanded clones, and some rows have none.

-	-	TRBV7-2	TRBJ1-2	15	TGTGCCAGCAGCTTAAGTAAGGTTCTCCCAAATGGCTACACCTTC	CASSLSKVLPNGYTF
many	-	TRBV7-2	TRBJ1-5	14	TGTGCCAGCAGCCTTGCAGGGGGCAATCAGCCCCAGCATTTT	CASSLAGGNQPQHF
-	-	TRBV20-1	TRBJ1-1	13	TGCAGTGCGAGACGGGACGAAGACACTGAAGCTTTCTTT	CSARRDEDTEAFF
few	-	TRBV6-2/TRBV6-3	TRBJ2-6	13	TGTGCCACCCTTAGGTCTGGGGCCAACGTCCTGACTTTC	CATLRSGANVLTF
-	-	TRBV6-5	TRBJ1-6	13	TGTGCCAGCAGCTTCGGGAGGAATTCACCCCTCCACTTT	CASSFGRNSPLHF
-	TRBD2	TRBV6-6	TRBJ2-1	17	TGTGCCAGCAGTTACTCGAGGACTAGCGGGAGTGACAATGAGCAGTTCTTC	CASSYSRTSGSDNEQFF
-	-	TRBV6-2/TRBV6-3	TRBJ2-7	14	TGTGCCAGCAGTCCGACTGAAGGCTCGGACGAGCAGTACTTC	CASSPTEGSDEQYF
-	-	TRBV7-2	TRBJ2-1	14	TGTGCCAGCAGCCCCCACCAAGGCCTAAATGAGCAGTTCTTC	CASSPHQGLNEQFF
few	-	TRBV12-3/TRBV12-4	TRBJ2-1	15	TGTGCCAGCACCCCGGGTATGGGAGTTTACAATGAGCAGTTCTTC	CASTPGMGVYNEQFF
-	-	TRBV18	TRBJ2-5	15	TGTGCCAGCTCACAGTGGGCTGCAGAGCAAGAGACCCAGTACTTC	CASSQWAAEQETQYF
once	TRBD1	TRBV27	TRBJ1-1	11	TGTGCCAGCAGTTCACAGGGGGGAGCTTTCTTT	CASSSQGGAFF
-	-	TRBV30	TRBJ1-2	11	TGTGCCTGGAGTGTACTAGGGGGCTACACCTTC	CAWSVLGGYTF
-	TRBD2	TRBV4-1	TRBJ2-1	13	TGCGCCAGCACACTAGCGTATGGCGATGAGCAGTTCTTC	CASTLAYGDEQFF
few	-	TRBV7-8	TRBJ2-3	12	TGTGCCAGCGCGAGCTCTCCAGATACGCAGTATTTT	CASASSPDTQYF
-	TRBD1	TRBV29-1	TRBJ2-7	14	TGCAGCGTTAGAGGGGGCCCGAATTCCTACGAGCAGTACTTC	CSVRGGPNSYEQYF
-	-	TRBV20-1	TRBJ2-7	12	TGCAGTGCTAGGGACATGACCTACGAGCAGTACTTC	CSARDMTYEQYF
few	-	TRBV7-2	TRBJ2-3	12	TGTGCCAGCACTCCAGCGGCAGATACGCAGTATTTT	CASTPAADTQYF
-	-	TRBV4-3	TRBJ2-3	14	TGCGCCAGCAGCCAACAACGGGGCACAGATACGCAGTATTTT	CASSQQRGTDTQYF
-	-	TRBV10-3	TRBJ2-7	14	TGTGCCATCCGCCCCGGGGACTCCGGGGATGTGCAGTACTTC	CAIRPGDSGDVQYF
once	TRBD1	TRBV6-6	TRBJ1-5	14	TGTGCCAGCAGACCCGACAGGGGAGGTCAGCCCCAGCATTTT	CASRPDRGGQPQHF
few	-	TRBV7-3	TRBJ1-2	14	TGTGCCAGCAGCCCAGGTCCTGGGGGTGGGGGCTACACCTTC	CASSPGPGGGGYTF
-	TRBD1	TRBV2	TRBJ1-1	15	TGTGCCAGCGCGATAAGGGCACAGGGGGACACTGAAGCTTTCTTT	CASAIRAQGDTEAFF
-	-	TRBV29-1	TRBJ2-5	13	TGCAGCGTTGCCCCCAGGATAGGGGAGACCCAGTACTTC	CSVAPRIGETQYF
few	TRBD1	TRBV29-1	TRBJ2-1	13	TGCAGCGTGGGGACAGGGGCCTACAATGAGCAGTTCTTC	CSVGTGAYNEQFF
-	TRBD1	TRBV20-1	TRBJ2-2	12	TGCAGTGCTGGACAGGGCGCCGGGGAGCTGTTTTTT	CSAGQGAGELFF
-	TRBD2	TRBV10-3	TRBJ2-7	15	TGTGCCATCAGGGCCGGAGCGGGGTACGGGGGCGAGCAGTACTTC	CAIRAGAGYGGEQYF
-	TRBD1	TRBV7-9	TRBJ2-1	16	TGTGCCAGCAGTGACGAGCAGGGGGTTTTCAGCGGTGAGCAGTTCTTC	CASSDEQGVFSGEQFF
few	TRBD1	TRBV6-1	TRBJ1-4	16	TGTGCCAGCAGTGAACAGGGGGCTTCAGCTAATGAAAAACTGTTTTTT	CASSEQGASANEKLFF
-	TRBD2	TRBV6-1	TRBJ2-3	15	TGTGCCAGCAGTGGACTCTCGGGGAGGGGAGATACGCAGTATTTT	CASSGLSGRGDTQYF
-	-	TRBV6-1	TRBJ2-4	19	TGTGCCAGCTCGGGTTTGCAGCCTGACTCGGCTAAAGCCAAAAACATTCAGTACTTC	CASSGLQPDSAKAKNIQYF
-	TRBD1	TRBV2	TRBJ1-6	15	TGTGCCAGCAGAGAAGACAGGGGTCTGAATTCACCCCTCCACTTT	CASREDRGLNSPLHF
-	-	TRBV29-1	TRBJ1-6	14	TGCAGCGCCTCCTTTGGGGGCATTAACTCACCCCTCCACTTT	CSASFGGINSPLHF
-	TRBD2	TRBV20-1	TRBJ2-7	14	TGCAGTGCTAGACAAGCGGGAGGGCCCTACGAGCAGTACTTC	CSARQAGGPYEQYF
few	TRBD2	TRBV7-7	TRBJ2-1	16	TGTGCTAGCAGTTTATACCTAGCGGGAGGGAACAATGAGCAGTTCTTC	CASSLYLAGGNNEQFF
many	-	TRBV7-9	TRBJ1-5	14	TGTGCCAGCAGCTCCTGGACAGAGTATCAGCCCCAGCATTTT	CASSSWTEYQPQHF
-	-	TRBV24-1	TRBJ2-3	13	TGTGCCACCTGTAGGGTTCCGGCAGATACGCAGTATTTT	CATCRVPADTQYF
-	-	TRBV28	TRBJ1-2	13	TGTGCCAGCAGTTTCGGGACTCTCTATGGCTACACCTTC	CASSFGTLYGYTF
once	TRBD2	TRBV6-1	TRBJ2-7	17	TGTGCCAGCAGCCGGGGACTAGCGGGAGGGCCAGGTTACGAGCAGTACTTC	CASSRGLAGGPGYEQYF
few	-	TRBV6-1	TRBJ1-1	14	TGTGCCAGCAGTGAAGGGACAAGGAACACTGAAGCTTTCTTT	CASSEGTRNTEAFF
-	TRBD2	TRBV20-1	TRBJ2-3	14	TGCAGTCCCCTCTCGCGGGAGGGCCGTGGTACGCAGTATTTT	CSPLSREGRGTQYF
-	TRBD1	TRBV20-1	TRBJ2-7	16	TGCAGTGCTAGAGAGGAGGGGGAACAGGGGGCGCGGGAGCAGTACTTC	CSAREEGEQGAREQYF